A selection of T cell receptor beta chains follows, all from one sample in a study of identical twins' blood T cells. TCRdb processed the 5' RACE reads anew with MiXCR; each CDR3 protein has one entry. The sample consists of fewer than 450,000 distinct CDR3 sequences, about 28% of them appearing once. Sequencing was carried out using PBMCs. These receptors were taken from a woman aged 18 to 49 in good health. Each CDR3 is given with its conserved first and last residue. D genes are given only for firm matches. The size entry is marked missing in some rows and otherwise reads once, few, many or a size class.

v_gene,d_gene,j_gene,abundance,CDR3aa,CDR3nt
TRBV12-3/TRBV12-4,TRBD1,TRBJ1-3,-,CASSFRQGVSGNTIYF,TGTGCCAGCAGTTTTCGACAGGGGGTGTCTGGAAACACCATATATTTT
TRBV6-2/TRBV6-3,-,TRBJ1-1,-,CASILGWEAFF,TGTGCCAGCATCCTAGGATGGGAAGCTTTCTTT
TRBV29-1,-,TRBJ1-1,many,CSVPRGDTEAFF,TGCAGCGTACCGAGGGGTGACACTGAAGCTTTCTTT
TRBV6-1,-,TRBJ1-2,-,CASSESGQMTYGYTF,TGTGCCAGCAGTGAATCAGGACAGATGACCTATGGCTACACCTTC
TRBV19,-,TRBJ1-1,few,CASSIGVLLGHPNTEAFF,TGTGCCAGTAGTATTGGAGTGTTACTGGGACACCCGAACACTGAAGCTTTCTTT
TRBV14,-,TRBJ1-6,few,CASSQAAGVDSPLHF,TGTGCCAGCAGCCAAGCAGCAGGGGTGGATTCACCCCTCCACTTT
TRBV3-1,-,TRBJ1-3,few,CASSSRAISGNTIYF,TGTGCCAGCAGCTCCCGGGCCATCTCTGGAAACACCATATATTTT
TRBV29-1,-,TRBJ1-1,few,CSVARVTEAFF,TGCAGCGTCGCCAGGGTTACTGAAGCTTTCTTT
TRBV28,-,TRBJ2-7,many,CASSFGYEQYF,TGTGCCAGCAGTTTTGGGTACGAGCAGTACTTC
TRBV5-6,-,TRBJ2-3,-,CASSFERADTQYF,TGTGCCAGCAGCTTCGAAAGGGCAGATACGCAGTATTTT
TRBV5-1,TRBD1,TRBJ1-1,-,CASSWTGMNTEAFF,TGCGCCAGCAGCTGGACAGGGATGAACACTGAAGCTTTCTTT
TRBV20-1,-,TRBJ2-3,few,CSAQGGGWTDTQYF,TGCAGTGCACAGGGCGGGGGTTGGACAGATACGCAGTATTTT
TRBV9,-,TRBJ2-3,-,CASSVVGATDTQYF,TGTGCCAGCAGCGTAGTCGGAGCGACAGATACGCAGTATTTT
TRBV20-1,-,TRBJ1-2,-,CSARTGTDGYTF,TGCAGTGCTCGCACGGGGACGGATGGCTACACCTTC
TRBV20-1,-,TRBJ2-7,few,CSARGPSSYEQYF,TGCAGTGCTAGAGGTCCGAGCTCCTACGAGCAGTACTTC
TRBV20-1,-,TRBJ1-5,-,CSARDHHRLSNQPQHF,TGCAGTGCTAGAGATCACCACAGACTTAGCAATCAGCCCCAGCATTTT
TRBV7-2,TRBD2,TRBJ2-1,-,CANSLRLAGRNNEQFF,TGTGCCAACAGCTTACGGCTAGCGGGGAGAAACAATGAGCAGTTCTTC
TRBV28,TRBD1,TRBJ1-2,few,CASGTVYYGYTF,TGTGCCTCAGGGACAGTTTACTATGGCTACACCTTC
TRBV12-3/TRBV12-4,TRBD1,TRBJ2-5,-,CASSLGQGEVMETQYF,TGTGCCAGCAGTTTGGGACAGGGAGAAGTGATGGAGACCCAGTACTTC
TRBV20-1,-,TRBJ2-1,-,CSATRLQHNEQFF,TGCAGTGCTACGCGCCTACAGCACAATGAGCAGTTCTTC
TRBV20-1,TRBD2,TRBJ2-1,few,CSAGLAGASSYNEQFF,TGCAGTGCAGGGCTAGCGGGGGCCAGCTCCTACAATGAGCAGTTCTTC
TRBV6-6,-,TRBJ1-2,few,CASSLALYGYTF,TGTGCCAGCAGCTTGGCCCTCTATGGCTACACCTTC
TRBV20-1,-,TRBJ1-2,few,CSGTTDYGYTF,TGCAGTGGAACAACTGATTATGGCTACACCTTC
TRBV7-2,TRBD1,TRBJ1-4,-,CASSLIRGRVEKLFF,TGTGCCAGCAGCTTAATCAGGGGGCGCGTCGAAAAACTGTTTTTT
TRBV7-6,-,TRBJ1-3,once,CASSSVDQRANTIYF,TGTGCCAGCAGCTCCGTGGACCAGCGGGCAAACACCATATATTTT
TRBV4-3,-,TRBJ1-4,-,CASSPYPGDATNEKLFF,TGCGCCAGCAGCCCTTACCCTGGGGACGCTACTAATGAAAAACTGTTTTTT
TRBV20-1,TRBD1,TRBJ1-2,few,CSARQGIGYGYTF,TGCAGTGCCAGACAGGGAATAGGTTATGGCTACACCTTC
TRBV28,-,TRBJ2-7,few,CASTSYSYEQYF,TGTGCCAGCACTAGCTACTCCTACGAGCAGTACTTC
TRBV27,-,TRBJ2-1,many,CASSLSELSYNEQFF,TGTGCCAGCAGTTTATCGGAGCTGTCCTACAATGAGCAGTTCTTC
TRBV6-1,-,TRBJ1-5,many,CASKSAPYSNQPQHF,TGTGCCAGCAAATCCGCTCCTTATAGCAATCAGCCCCAGCATTTT
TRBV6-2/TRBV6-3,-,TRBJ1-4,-,CASIGSANEKLFF,TGTGCCAGCATTGGCAGCGCTAATGAAAAACTGTTTTTT
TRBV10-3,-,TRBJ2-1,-,CAVNGRGSGNEQFF,TGTGCCGTCAATGGCAGGGGTTCGGGCAATGAGCAGTTCTTC
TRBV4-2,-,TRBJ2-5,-,CASSLKSRDPIETQYF,TGTGCCAGCAGCCTTAAGAGCCGGGACCCCATCGAGACCCAGTACTTC
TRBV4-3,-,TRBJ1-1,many,CASSLAGANTEAFF,TGTGCCAGCAGCTTGGCCGGCGCTAACACTGAAGCTTTCTTT
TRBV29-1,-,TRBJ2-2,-,CSSQVGTNTGELFF,TGCAGTTCTCAGGTGGGGACCAACACCGGGGAGCTGTTTTTT